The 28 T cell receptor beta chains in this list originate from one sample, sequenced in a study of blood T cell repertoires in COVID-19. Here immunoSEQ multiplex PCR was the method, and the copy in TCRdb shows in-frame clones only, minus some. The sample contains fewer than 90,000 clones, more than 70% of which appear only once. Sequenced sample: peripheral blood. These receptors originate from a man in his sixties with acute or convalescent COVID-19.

Here the CDR3 reads CASSYSQEPYGYTF. The CDR3 DNA reads as TGTGCCAGCAGTTACTCCCAGGAACCCTATGGCTACACCTTC. This chain links TRBV6-5 with TRBJ1-2; no definite D call. Trimming removed 0 bases at V and 4 bases at J, with 9 bases between. The germline V gene encodes CDR1 MNHEY and CDR2 SVGAGI. The CDR3 sequence is 14 residues long.

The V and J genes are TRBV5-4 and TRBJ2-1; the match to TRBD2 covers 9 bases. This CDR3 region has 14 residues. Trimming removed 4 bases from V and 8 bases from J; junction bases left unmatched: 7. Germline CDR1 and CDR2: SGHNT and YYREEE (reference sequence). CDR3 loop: CASSQSGRLHEQFF. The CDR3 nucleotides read TGTGCCAGCAGCCAGAGCGGGAGGCTTCATGAGCAGTTCTTC.

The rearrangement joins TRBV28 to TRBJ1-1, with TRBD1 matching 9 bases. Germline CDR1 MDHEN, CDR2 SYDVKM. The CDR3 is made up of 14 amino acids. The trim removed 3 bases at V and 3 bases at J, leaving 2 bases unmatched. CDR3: CASSFRDRDTEAFF. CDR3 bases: TGTGCCAGCAGTTTCCGGGACAGGGACACTGAAGCTTTCTTT.

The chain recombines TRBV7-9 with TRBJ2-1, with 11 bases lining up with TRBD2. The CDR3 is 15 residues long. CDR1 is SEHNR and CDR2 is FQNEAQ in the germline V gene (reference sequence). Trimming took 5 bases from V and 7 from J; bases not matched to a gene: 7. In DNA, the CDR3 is TGTGCCAGCAGCCAACTAGCGGGGGCTCCTAATGAGCAGTTCTTC. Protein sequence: CASSQLAGAPNEQFF.

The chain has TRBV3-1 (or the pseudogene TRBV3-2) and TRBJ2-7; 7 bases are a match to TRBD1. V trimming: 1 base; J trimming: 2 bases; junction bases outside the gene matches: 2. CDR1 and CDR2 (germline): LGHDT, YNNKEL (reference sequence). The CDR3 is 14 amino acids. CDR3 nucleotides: TGTGCCAGCAGCCAAGGCAGGGGGACCTACGAGCAGTACTTC. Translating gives CASSQGRGTYEQYF.

The CDR3, as DNA: TGTGCCAGCAGCGTAGACCCACCCGGGACTCAGCTAAATACGCAGTATTTT. Its translation: CASSVDPPGTQLNTQYF. The rearrangement uses TRBV9 and TRBJ2-3; tentative D call: TRBD2 (6 bases). The CDR3 covers 17 residues. V lost 0 bases and J lost 7, with 21 bases in between. CDR1 is SGDLS and CDR2 is YYNGEE in the germline V gene.

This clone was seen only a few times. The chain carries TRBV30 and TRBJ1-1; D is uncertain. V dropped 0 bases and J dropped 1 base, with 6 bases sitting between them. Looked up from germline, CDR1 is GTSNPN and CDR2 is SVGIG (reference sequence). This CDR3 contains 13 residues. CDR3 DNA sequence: TGTGCCTGGAGTGTCACAAGGAACACTGAAGCTTTCTTT. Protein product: CAWSVTRNTEAFF.

The DNA for the CDR3 is TGTGCCACCAGCAGAGTGAAAACAGGGCCCAAAAACATTCAGTACTTC. Its translation is CATSRVKTGPKNIQYF. This sequence joins TRBV15 and TRBJ2-4, with D tentatively TRBD1 (6 bases). Germline lookup yields CDR1 LNHNV and CDR2 YYDKDF (reference sequence). The germline V and J ends were trimmed by 1 base and 2 bases, with 12 bases remaining between them. This CDR3 has 16 residues.

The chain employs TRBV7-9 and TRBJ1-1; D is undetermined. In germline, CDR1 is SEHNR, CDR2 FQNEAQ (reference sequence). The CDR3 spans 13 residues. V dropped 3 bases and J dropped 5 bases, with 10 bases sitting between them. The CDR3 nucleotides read TGTGCCAGCAGCTTTGGCCAGTCGACTGAAGCTTTCTTT. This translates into CASSFGQSTEAFF.

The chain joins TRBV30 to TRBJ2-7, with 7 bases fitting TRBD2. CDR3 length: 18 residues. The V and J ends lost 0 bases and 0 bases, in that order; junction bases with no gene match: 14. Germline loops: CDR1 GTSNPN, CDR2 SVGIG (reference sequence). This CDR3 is CAWSVPLGASGASYEQYF. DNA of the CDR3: TGTGCCTGGAGTGTACCTCTCGGCGCGAGCGGGGCCTCCTACGAGCAGTACTTC.

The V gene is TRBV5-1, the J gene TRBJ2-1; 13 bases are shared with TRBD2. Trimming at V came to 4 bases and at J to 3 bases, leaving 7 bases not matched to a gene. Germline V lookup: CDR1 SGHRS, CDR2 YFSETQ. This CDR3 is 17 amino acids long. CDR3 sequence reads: CASSGGLAGANYNEQFF. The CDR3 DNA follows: TGCGCCAGCAGCGGCGGACTAGCGGGGGCCAACTACAATGAGCAGTTCTTC.

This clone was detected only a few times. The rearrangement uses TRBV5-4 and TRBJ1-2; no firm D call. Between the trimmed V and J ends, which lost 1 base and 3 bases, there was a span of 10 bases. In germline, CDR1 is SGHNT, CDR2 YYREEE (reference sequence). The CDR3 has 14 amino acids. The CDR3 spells CASSLSKRDYGYTF. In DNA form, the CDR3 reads TGTGCCAGCAGCTTGTCCAAACGGGACTATGGCTACACCTTC.

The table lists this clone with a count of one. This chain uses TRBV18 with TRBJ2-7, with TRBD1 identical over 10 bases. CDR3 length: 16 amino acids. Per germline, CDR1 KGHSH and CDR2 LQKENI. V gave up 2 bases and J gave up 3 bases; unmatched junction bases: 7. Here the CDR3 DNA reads TGTGCCAGCTCACCAAAACCGGGACAGGGGATCTACGAGCAGTACTTC. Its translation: CASSPKPGQGIYEQYF.

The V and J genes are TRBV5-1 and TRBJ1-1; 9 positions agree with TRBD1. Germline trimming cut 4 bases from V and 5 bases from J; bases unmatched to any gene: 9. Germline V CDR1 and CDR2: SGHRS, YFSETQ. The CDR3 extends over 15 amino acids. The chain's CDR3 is CASSEQGQGGTEAFF. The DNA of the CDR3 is TGCGCCAGCAGCGAACAGGGACAGGGCGGGACTGAAGCTTTCTTT.

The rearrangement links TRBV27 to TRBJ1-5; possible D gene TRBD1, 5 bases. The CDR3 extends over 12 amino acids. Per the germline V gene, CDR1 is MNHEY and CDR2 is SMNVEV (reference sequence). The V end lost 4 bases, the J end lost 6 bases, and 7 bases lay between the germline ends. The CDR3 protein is CASSSQGQPQHF. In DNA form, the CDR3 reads TGTGCCAGCAGTTCTCAGGGTCAGCCCCAGCATTTT.

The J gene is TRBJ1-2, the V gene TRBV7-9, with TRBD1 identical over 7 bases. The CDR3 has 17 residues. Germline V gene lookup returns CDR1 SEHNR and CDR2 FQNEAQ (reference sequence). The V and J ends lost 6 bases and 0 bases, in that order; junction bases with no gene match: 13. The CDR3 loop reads CASSLDSVQGTNYGYTF. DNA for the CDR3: TGTGCCAGCAGTTTGGATTCCGTACAGGGGACTAACTATGGCTACACCTTC.

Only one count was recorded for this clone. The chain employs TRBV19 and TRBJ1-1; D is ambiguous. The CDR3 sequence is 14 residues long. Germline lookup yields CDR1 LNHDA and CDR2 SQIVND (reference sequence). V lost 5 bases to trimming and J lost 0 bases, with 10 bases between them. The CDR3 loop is CASSQGLLNTEAFF. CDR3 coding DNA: TGTGCCAGTAGTCAAGGACTCTTGAACACTGAAGCTTTCTTT.

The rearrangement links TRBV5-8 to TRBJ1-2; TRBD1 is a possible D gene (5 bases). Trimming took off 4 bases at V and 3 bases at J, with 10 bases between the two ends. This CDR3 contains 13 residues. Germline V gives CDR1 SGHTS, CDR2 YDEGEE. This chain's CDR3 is CASSLGDYYGYTF. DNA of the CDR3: TGTGCCAGCAGCCTCGGGGACTACTATGGCTACACCTTC.

CDR3 amino acids: CASRPPGQGYGNEQFF. The CDR3 DNA sequence: TGTGCCAGCAGACCTCCGGGACAGGGGTATGGCAATGAGCAGTTCTTC. J is TRBJ2-1 and V is TRBV27, with 10 bases fitting TRBD1. The CDR3 covers 16 residues. Trimming cost V 6 bases and J 6 bases; bases outside gene matches: 11. Germline CDR1 reads MNHEY; CDR2 reads SMNVEV (reference sequence).

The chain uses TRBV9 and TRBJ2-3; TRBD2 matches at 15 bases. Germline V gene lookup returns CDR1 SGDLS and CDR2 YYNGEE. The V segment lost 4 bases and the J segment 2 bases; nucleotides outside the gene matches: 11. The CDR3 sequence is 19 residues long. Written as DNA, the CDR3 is TGTGCCAGCAGCCCCCGGACTAGCGGGGGGGCACTCCCCACAGATACGCAGTATTTT. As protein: CASSPRTSGGALPTDTQYF.

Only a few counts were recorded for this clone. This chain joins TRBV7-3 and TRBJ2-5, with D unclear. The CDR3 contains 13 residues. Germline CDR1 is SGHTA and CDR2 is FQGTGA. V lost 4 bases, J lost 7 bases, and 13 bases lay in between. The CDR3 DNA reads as TGTGCCAGCAGCTACACAGACCTCGGGACCCAGTACTTC. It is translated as CASSYTDLGTQYF.

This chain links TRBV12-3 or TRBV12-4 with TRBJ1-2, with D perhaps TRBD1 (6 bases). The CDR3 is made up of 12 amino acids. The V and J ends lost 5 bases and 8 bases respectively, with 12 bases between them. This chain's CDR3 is CASSSTGTGYTF. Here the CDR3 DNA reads TGTGCCAGCAGTAGCACAGGGACCGGCTACACCTTC.

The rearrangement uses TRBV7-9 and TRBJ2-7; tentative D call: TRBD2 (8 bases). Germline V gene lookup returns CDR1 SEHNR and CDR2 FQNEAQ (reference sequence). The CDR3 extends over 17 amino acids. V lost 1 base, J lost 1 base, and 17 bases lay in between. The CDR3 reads CASSLVGGGRTSYEQYF. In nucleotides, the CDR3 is TGTGCCAGCAGCTTAGTAGGGGGCGGGAGGACTTCCTACGAGCAGTACTTC.

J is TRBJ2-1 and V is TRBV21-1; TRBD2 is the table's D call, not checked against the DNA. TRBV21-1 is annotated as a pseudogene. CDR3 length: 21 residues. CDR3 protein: CASSKVDWGAGLADPYNEQFF. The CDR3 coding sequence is TGTGCCAGCAGCAAAGTAGATTGGGGGGCTGGACTAGCGGACCCCTACAATGAGCAGTTCTTC.

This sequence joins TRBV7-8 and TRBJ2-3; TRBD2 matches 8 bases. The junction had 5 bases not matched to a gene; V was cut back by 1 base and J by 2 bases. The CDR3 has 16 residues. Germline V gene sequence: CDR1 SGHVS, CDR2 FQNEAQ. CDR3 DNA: TGTGCCAGCAGCTTAGTAGCGGGGAGAGACACAGATACGCAGTATTTT. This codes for CASSLVAGRDTDTQYF.

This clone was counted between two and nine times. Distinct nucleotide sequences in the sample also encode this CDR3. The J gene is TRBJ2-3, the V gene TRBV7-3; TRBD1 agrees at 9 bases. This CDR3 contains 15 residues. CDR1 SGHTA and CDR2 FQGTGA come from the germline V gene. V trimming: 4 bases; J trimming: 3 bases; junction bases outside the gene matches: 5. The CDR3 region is CASSSDRGWTDTQYF. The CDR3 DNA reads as TGTGCCAGCAGCTCAGACAGGGGGTGGACAGATACGCAGTATTTT.

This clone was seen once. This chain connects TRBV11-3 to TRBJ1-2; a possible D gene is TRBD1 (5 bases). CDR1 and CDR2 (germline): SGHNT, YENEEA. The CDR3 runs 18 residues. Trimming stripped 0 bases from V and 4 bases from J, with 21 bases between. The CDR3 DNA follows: TGTGCCAGCAGCTTAGACCGGACACCTCGAGATGGGGTCTATGGCTACACCTTC. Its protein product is CASSLDRTPRDGVYGYTF. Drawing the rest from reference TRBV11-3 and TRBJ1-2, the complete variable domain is EAGVVQSPRYKIIEKKQPVAFWCNPISGHNTLYWYLQNLGQGPELLIRYENEEAVDDSQLPKDRFSAERLKGVDSTLKIQPAELGDSAVYLCASSLDRTPRDGVYGYTFGSGTRLTVV.

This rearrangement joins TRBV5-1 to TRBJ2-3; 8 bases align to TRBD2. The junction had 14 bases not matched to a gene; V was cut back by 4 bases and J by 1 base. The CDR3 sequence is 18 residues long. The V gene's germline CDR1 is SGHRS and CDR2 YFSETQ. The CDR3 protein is CASSPEGTSLVGTDTQYF. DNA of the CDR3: TGCGCCAGCAGCCCGGAGGGGACTAGTTTAGTTGGCACAGATACGCAGTATTTT.